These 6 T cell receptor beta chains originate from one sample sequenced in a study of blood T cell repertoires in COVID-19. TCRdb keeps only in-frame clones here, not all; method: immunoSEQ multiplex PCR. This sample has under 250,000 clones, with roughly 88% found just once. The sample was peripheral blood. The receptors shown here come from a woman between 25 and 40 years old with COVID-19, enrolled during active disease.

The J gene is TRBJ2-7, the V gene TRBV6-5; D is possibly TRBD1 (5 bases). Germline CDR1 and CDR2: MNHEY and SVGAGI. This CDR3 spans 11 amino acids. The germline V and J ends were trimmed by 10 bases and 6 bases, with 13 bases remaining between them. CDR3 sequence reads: CATLSGAEQYF. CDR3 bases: TGTGCCACCCTGTCTGGGGCCGAGCAGTACTTC.

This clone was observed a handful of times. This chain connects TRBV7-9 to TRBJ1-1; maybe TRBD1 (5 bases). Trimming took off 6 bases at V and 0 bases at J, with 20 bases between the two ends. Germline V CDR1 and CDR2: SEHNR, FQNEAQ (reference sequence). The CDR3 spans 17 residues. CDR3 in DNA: TGTGCCAGCAGGCCTGGAGGGGCCCCCGACATGAACACTGAAGCTTTCTTT. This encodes CASRPGGAPDMNTEAFF.

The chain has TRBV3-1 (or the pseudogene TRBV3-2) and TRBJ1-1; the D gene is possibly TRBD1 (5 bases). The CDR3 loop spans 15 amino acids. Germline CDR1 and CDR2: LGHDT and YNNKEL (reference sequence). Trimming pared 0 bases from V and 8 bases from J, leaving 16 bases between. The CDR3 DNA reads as TGTGCCAGCAGCCAAGAAGGTCCAGGGTGGCAAGAAGCTTTCTTT. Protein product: CASSQEGPGWQEAFF.

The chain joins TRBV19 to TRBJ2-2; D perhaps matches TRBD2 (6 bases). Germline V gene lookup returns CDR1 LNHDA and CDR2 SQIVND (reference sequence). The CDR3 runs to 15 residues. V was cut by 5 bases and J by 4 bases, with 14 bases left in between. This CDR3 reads CASSVSTSFTGELFF. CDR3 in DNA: TGTGCCAGTAGTGTGTCGACTAGTTTCACCGGGGAGCTGTTTTTT.

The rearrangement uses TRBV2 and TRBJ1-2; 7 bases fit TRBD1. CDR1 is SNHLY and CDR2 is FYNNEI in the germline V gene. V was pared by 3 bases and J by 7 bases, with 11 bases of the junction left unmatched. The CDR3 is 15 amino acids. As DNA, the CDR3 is TGTGCCAGCAGTGACGACGACAGGGTAATGTCTGGCTACACCTTC. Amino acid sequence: CASSDDDRVMSGYTF.

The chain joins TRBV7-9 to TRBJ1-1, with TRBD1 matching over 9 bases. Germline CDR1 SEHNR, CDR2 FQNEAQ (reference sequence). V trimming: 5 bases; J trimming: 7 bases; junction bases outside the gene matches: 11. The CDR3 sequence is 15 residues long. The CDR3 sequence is CASSDPGQGRYEAFF. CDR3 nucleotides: TGTGCCAGCAGCGATCCGGGACAGGGACGTTATGAAGCTTTCTTT.